These T cell receptor beta chains were read from a single sample in a study of cytomegalovirus exposure and HLA in healthy donors. Produced via immunoSEQ multiplex PCR; TCRdb's table is partial and in-frame only. This table holds 60,000 to 75,000 clones, roughly 68% found once. The sample taken for sequencing was PBMCs. The receptor source for this set is a woman aged 45 to 65 in good health and CMV-seronegative. Both conserved end residues are part of each CDR3. D genes are given only for firm matches. Part of the rows lack a size; the others show once, few, many or a class for expanded clones.

clone size	V gene	CDR3 length	J gene	D gene	CDR3 DNA	CDR3 protein
once	TRBV28	15	TRBJ1-5	-	TGTGCCAGCACCCCGTGGGCAGCTAGCAATCAGCCCCAGCATTTT	CASTPWAASNQPQHF
-	TRBV27	17	TRBJ2-6	-	TGTGCCAGCAGTCGAAAAGTTTTTAGCTCTGGGGCCAACGTCCTGACTTTC	CASSRKVFSSGANVLTF
few	TRBV18	13	TRBJ1-2	-	TGTGCCAGCTCACCACGTCAGGAGGATGGCTACACCTTC	CASSPRQEDGYTF
-	TRBV19	16	TRBJ2-3	-	TGTGCCAGTAGTATAGAACCAACAGGGAGCACAGATACGCAGTATTTT	CASSIEPTGSTDTQYF
-	TRBV7-2	16	TRBJ2-7	TRBD2	TGTGCCAGCAGCTTTACTAGCGGTTGGAGTCCCTACGAGCAGTACTTC	CASSFTSGWSPYEQYF
-	TRBV19	13	TRBJ1-1	-	TGTGCCACCCGCCCGAGGGGGACCCCTGAAGCTTTCTTT	CATRPRGTPEAFF
-	TRBV5-1	14	TRBJ2-7	-	TGCGCCAGCAGCTTTGTGGGGGCCGATTACGAGCAGTACTTC	CASSFVGADYEQYF
once	TRBV5-1	17	TRBJ1-5	TRBD1	TGCGCCAGCAGTATAAATTCCGGGACAGGCAGAGTGCGTCCCCAGCATTTT	CASSINSGTGRVRPQHF
few	TRBV4-2	15	TRBJ2-7	-	TGTGCCAGCAGCCAAGAGCGGGGTCAAACCTACGAGCAGTACTTC	CASSQERGQTYEQYF
few	TRBV30	15	TRBJ2-3	TRBD2	TGTGCCTGGAGTCTAGTAGCGGGAGGGCGGGATACGCAGTATTTT	CAWSLVAGGRDTQYF
-	TRBV5-1	15	TRBJ2-2	-	TGCGCCAGCAGCCCCAGGGACATTCGGACCGGGGAGCTGTTTTTT	CASSPRDIRTGELFF
-	TRBV18	17	TRBJ2-3	TRBD2	TGTGCCAGCTCACCACCCCATAGCGGGAGTGCCACAGATACGCAGTATTTT	CASSPPHSGSATDTQYF
many	TRBV2	13	TRBJ1-5	-	TGTGCCAGCAGGGCGGATAGCAATCAGCCCCAGCATTTT	CASRADSNQPQHF
-	TRBV7-2	14	TRBJ2-3	TRBD1	TGTGCCCAGGGGGCCGGGAAGGGCACAGATACGCAGTATTTT	CAQGAGKGTDTQYF
-	TRBV27	16	TRBJ2-7	TRBD2	TGTGCCAGCAGTCGGCTAGCGGGAGGCCTTGGGAACGAGCAGTACTTC	CASSRLAGGLGNEQYF
-	TRBV5-6	15	TRBJ2-1	TRBD1	TGTGCCAGCAGCCTGGGACAGGGGGCTTACAATGAGCAGTTCTTC	CASSLGQGAYNEQFF
-	TRBV29-1	14	TRBJ1-1	-	TGCAGCGGCCAGGGTGGGGCAGGGGCAACTGAAGCTTTCTTT	CSGQGGAGATEAFF
-	TRBV27	19	TRBJ2-7	TRBD2	TGTGCCAGCAGTTTAGCGGGACTAGCGGGAGGGTTTGTGTCGAACGAGCAGTACTTC	CASSLAGLAGGFVSNEQYF
-	TRBV28	15	TRBJ2-7	-	TGTGCCAGCAGTTTTGGGGGCATCACCTCCTACGAGCAGTACTTC	CASSFGGITSYEQYF
-	TRBV28	14	TRBJ1-2	TRBD1	TGTGCCATCCGATTGGGGACAGAAAACTATGGCTACACCTTC	CAIRLGTENYGYTF
-	TRBV6-4	13	TRBJ1-1	-	TGTGCCAGCAAGTCTGACAGTTACACTGAAGCTTTCTTT	CASKSDSYTEAFF
-	TRBV29-1	14	TRBJ2-6	-	TGCAGCGTTGACGGGGTCTCTGGGGCCAACGTCCTGACTTTC	CSVDGVSGANVLTF
-	TRBV19	16	TRBJ1-2	-	TGTGCCAGTAGTGTTAGTGGGCGGACAGCTAACTATGGCTACACCTTC	CASSVSGRTANYGYTF
-	TRBV7-2	11	TRBJ2-5	-	TGTGCCAGCAGCTCCGTCGAGACCCAGTACTTC	CASSSVETQYF